What follows is one TCR beta chain and its context. This entry belongs to a study of cytomegalovirus exposure and HLA in healthy donors. Primers included in the PCR were 60 Vbeta and 13 Jbeta primers. Original methodology: Later reanalysis found 70 million to 95 million unique TCR beta chains, roughly 10 million of them shared. Clones were sequenced by immunoSEQ multiplex PCR, and TCRdb holds only the in-frame ones, with some missing. For V, J and clone size, that table is used; D and trimming come from the DNA. The repertoire holds over 100,000 clones, with 79% as singletons. Unmatched junction bases numbered 7, after V lost 4 bases and J lost 6 bases. This CDR3 has 13 amino acids. Germline loops: CDR1 SGHRS, CDR2 YFSETQ.

This chain links TRBV5-1 with TRBJ2-7; TRBD2 agrees at 7 bases. This receptor was taken from a woman younger than 30 in good health and CMV-seropositive. Sequenced input: PBMCs. The CDR3 DNA reads TGCGCCAGCAGCCAACGGGGAGGGCCCGAGCAGTACTTC. It yields the protein CASSQRGGPEQYF.